A single sample is the source of the 16 T cell receptor beta chains below, sequenced in a study of beta chain bispecific antibodies for T cell cancers. T cells were expanded from blood mononuclear cells for about 3 days with anti-CD3 OKT3 or CD3/CD28 beads. These receptors are not linked to any known antigen. TCRdb called the 5' RACE reads again in MiXCR, with one record for every CDR3 protein. The sample yields roughly 19,000 distinct CDR3 sequences, about 2% seen once. Study-wide results and caveats: In these mixed samples, most targeted TRBV reads derived from the leukemia cell line. Anti-TRBV12 exposure, compared with anti-CD19, reduced the TRBV12-3 proportion of TRBV signal by roughly 99%.

Sequencing used healthy donor T cells cultured with leukemia cells, obtained from a culture containing a bispecific antibody targeting TCR Vbeta12. The receptors shown here come from a human donor in good health. Some clones in this sample may be carry-over from other donors' samples.

The chain carries TRBV5-4 and TRBJ1-5; no definite D call. V lost 1 base to trimming and J lost 6 bases, with 5 bases between them. The CDR3 sequence is 12 residues long. The V gene's germline CDR1 is SGHNT and CDR2 YYREEE (reference sequence). Written as DNA, the CDR3 is TGTGCCAGCAGCTTGAAGGGTCAGCCCCAGCATTTT. This gives the protein CASSLKGQPQHF.

This clonotype showed up many times. The chain has TRBV5-5 and TRBJ2-7, with D unresolved. V shed 1 base and J shed 6 bases, with 5 bases lying between them. The CDR3 contains 11 residues. The germline CDR1 and CDR2 sequences are SGHKS and YYEKEE (reference sequence). CDR3 DNA sequence: TGTGCCAGCAGCTTGACGGCCGAGCAGTACTTC. Translated: CASSLTAEQYF.

This clonotype was seen ten or more times. The chain joins TRBV28 to TRBJ2-2; TRBD2 matches at 7 bases. Per germline, CDR1 MDHEN and CDR2 SYDVKM. With 4 bases clipped from V and 5 bases from J, the junction kept 1 base outside the gene matches. The CDR3 contains 13 residues. This CDR3 reads CASSWGGTGELFF. CDR3 coding DNA: TGTGCCAGCAGTTGGGGGGGTACCGGGGAGCTGTTTTTT. Based on the CDR3 plus reference TRBV28 and TRBJ2-2, the full variable domain is DVKVTQSSRYLVKRTGEKVFLECVQDMDHENMFWYRQDPGLGLRLIYFSYDVKMKEKGDIPEGYSVSREKKERFSLILESASTNQTSMYLCASSWGGTGELFFGEGSRLTVL.

This clonotype was counted ten times or more. The chain joins TRBV23-1 to TRBJ1-5, with TRBD1 matching 7 bases. TRBV23-1 is marked as an open reading frame, function uncertain. The CDR3 length is 13 residues. This CDR3 reads CAAGGTSNQPQHF. CDR3 nucleotide sequence: TGCGCGGCAGGGGGGACGAGCAATCAGCCCCAGCATTTT.

This clonotype was detected many times. V gene TRBV10-2 combines with J gene TRBJ2-3; D not certain. Per germline, CDR1 WSHSY and CDR2 SAAADI. This CDR3 comprises 15 residues. Trimming took off 6 bases at V and 2 bases at J, with 15 bases between the two ends. Here the CDR3 DNA reads TGCGCCAGCAGCGTCGGGCAGAGATACACAGATACGCAGTATTTT. It encodes CASSVGQRYTDTQYF.

This clonotype showed up many times. This chain links TRBV10-3 with TRBJ2-1, with 7 bases identical to TRBD1. Unmatched junction bases numbered 8, after V lost 4 bases and J lost 8 bases. The CDR3 consists of 14 residues. From germline, CDR1 is ENHRY and CDR2 SYGVKD. CDR3 in amino acids: CAISARDSIDEQFF. In DNA form, the CDR3 reads TGTGCCATCAGTGCCCGGGACAGTATCGATGAGCAGTTCTTC.

This clonotype was seen many times. The V gene is TRBV30, the J gene TRBJ1-2; 7 bases align to TRBD1. The CDR3 is 13 residues long. The J segment lost 4 bases and the V segment lost 1 base, leaving 3 bases of the junction unmatched. CDR1 is GTSNPN and CDR2 is SVGIG in the germline V gene (reference sequence). The CDR3 coding sequence is TGTGCCTGGAGTGATGGGACAGCCTATGGCTACACCTTC. Protein product: CAWSDGTAYGYTF.

This clonotype occurred many times. V usage is TRBV10-3 and J usage is TRBJ2-3, with TRBD2 matching over 12 bases. Trimming at V came to 11 bases and at J to 8 bases, leaving 26 bases not matched to a gene. The germline V gene encodes CDR1 ENHRY and CDR2 SYGVKD. The CDR3 totals 19 residues. CDR3 region: CAVPSPPSGGANLFGTQYF. DNA for the CDR3: TGTGCCGTGCCATCACCGCCTAGCGGGGGGGCTAATCTATTCGGTACGCAGTATTTT.

The rearrangement links TRBV2 to TRBJ2-1; 7 positions agree with TRBD2. The CDR3 is made up of 15 amino acids. Germline CDR1 SNHLY, CDR2 FYNNEI. The junction had 5 bases not matched to a gene; V was cut back by 3 bases and J by 3 bases. Here the CDR3 DNA reads TGTGCCAGCAGTGATTTGGCGGGGGACTACAATGAGCAGTTCTTC. It translates to CASSDLAGDYNEQFF. The complete variable domain, with remaining parts taken from reference TRBV2 and TRBJ2-1, reads EPEVTQTPSHQVTQMGQEVILRCVPISNHLYFYWYRQILGQKVEFLVSFYNNEISEKSEIFDDQFSVERPDGSNFTLKIRSTKLEDSAMYFCASSDLAGDYNEQFFGPGTRLTVL.

This clonotype was observed a handful of times. V gene TRBV30 combines with J gene TRBJ1-6; unclear D gene. The CDR3 has 15 residues. Deletions cut 0 bases from V and 9 bases from J, with 15 bases between. Germline V gives CDR1 GTSNPN, CDR2 SVGIG (reference sequence). The DNA for the CDR3 is TGTGCCTGGAGTGTTCTGGGCGTTTCGGGTTCACCCCTCCACTTT. Protein sequence: CAWSVLGVSGSPLHF.

This clonotype appeared many times. The chain couples TRBV10-2 to TRBJ1-6; D might be TRBD1 (6 bases). The CDR3 consists of 10 residues. Trimming pared 8 bases from V and 17 bases from J, leaving 13 bases between. Germline V gene data show CDR1 as WSHSY and CDR2 as SAAADI. The CDR3 DNA reads as TGCGCCAGCCGGGACACCGGGTTCCACTTT. As protein: CASRDTGFHF.

In this sample, this clonotype turned up many times. V is TRBV7-9 and J is TRBJ1-2; no clear D. This CDR3 has 14 residues. Germline V CDR1 and CDR2: SEHNR, FQNEAQ (reference sequence). Trimming took off 3 bases at V and 3 bases at J, with 11 bases between the two ends. In DNA, the CDR3 is TGTGCCAGCAGCTTCGTGGGGTTTGACTATGGCTACACCTTC. Amino acids: CASSFVGFDYGYTF.

This clonotype was picked up many times. The chain employs TRBV19 and TRBJ2-5, with a possible D match to TRBD1 (5 bases). The V gene's germline CDR1 is LNHDA and CDR2 SQIVND (reference sequence). The V end lost 3 bases, the J end lost 0 bases, and 11 bases lay between the germline ends. CDR3 length: 15 amino acids. The chain's CDR3 is CASSIGAGYQETQYF. CDR3 nucleotide sequence: TGTGCCAGTAGTATTGGGGCAGGGTACCAAGAGACCCAGTACTTC.

This clonotype was counted a few times. V gene TRBV25-1 combines with J gene TRBJ1-2; D is uncertain. Trimming took 2 bases from V and 2 from J, leaving 6 bases between them. The germline V gene encodes CDR1 MGHDK and CDR2 SYGVNS. CDR3 length: 13 residues. The CDR3 reads CASSERRNYGYTF. The CDR3 nucleotides are TGTGCCAGCAGTGAAAGACGGAACTATGGCTACACCTTC.

There are many counts of this clonotype. The chain couples TRBV20-1 to TRBJ2-1; perhaps TRBD2 as D (6 bases). CDR1 is DFQATT, CDR2 SNEGSKA, per germline (reference sequence). The CDR3 length is 13 residues. The CDR3 reads CSSRRAGGNEQFF. In DNA, the CDR3 is TGCAGCTCCAGGAGGGCCGGGGGCAATGAGCAGTTCTTC.

This clonotype was seen many times. The chain carries TRBV4-1 and TRBJ2-1; unclear D gene. This CDR3 has 17 residues. The germline gives CDR1 MGHRA, CDR2 YSYEKL. V lost 0 bases to trimming and J lost 8 bases, with 20 bases between them. CDR3 residues: CASSQDPHPPGTDEQFF. CDR3 in DNA: TGCGCCAGCAGCCAAGATCCCCATCCCCCGGGTACCGATGAGCAGTTCTTC.